This T cell receptor beta chain was recovered during a study of shared clonotypes between healthy human individuals. The CDR3 totals 17 residues. The ends were cut back, 2 bases at V and 5 bases at J, with 19 bases in the middle. The germline V gene encodes CDR1 MGHRA and CDR2 YSYEKL. This clone has a single count. Repertoires were generated with immunoSEQ multiplex PCR, while TCRdb's copy carries only in-frame clones and drops some. Among 2 million to 2.5 million clones, around 92% were seen once, and the ten largest hold 0.37%. Material: naive CD4+ T cells from PBMCs. Subset meaning: CD45RA+ positively selected. The V gene is TRBV4-1, the J gene TRBJ2-1, with D possibly being TRBD2 (6 bases). The receptor was derived from a young man in good health. Some clones in this sample may be carry-over from other donors' samples. The CDR3 loop is CASSQPKLASRNNEQFF. CDR3 nucleotide sequence: TGCGCCAGCAGCCAACCCAAACTAGCTAGCCGGAACAATGAGCAGTTCTTC.